This T cell receptor delta chain was sequenced during a study of γδ T cells in repeated Plasmodium falciparum infection. General observations from the study: Vgamma9/Vdelta2+ repertoires stayed stably polyclonal over time and infection. The Malian cohort came from a small rural village of predominantly one ethnic group.

This clone was recorded a few times. Its antigen is not known. A far more abundant clone sits one base away, making this likely a read error. The same CDR3 arises from other DNA sequences in this sample as well. Gammadelta T cells were flow-sorted from PBMC into Vgamma9/Vdelta2+ and Vdelta2-negative populations for bulk analysis. Each sorted gammadelta sample had TRG and TRD chains sequenced. TCRdb reran clone calling via CATT on the multiplex PCR reads. The sample carries around 82,000 delta-chain clones, over 1.1% recorded once. The J segment lost 7 bases and the V segment lost 0 bases, leaving 16 bases of the junction unmatched. Per germline, CDR1 GEAIGNYY and CDR2 EKD. There are 18 residues in the CDR3.

V usage is TRDV2 and J usage is TRDJ1; 10 bases agree with TRDD3. Matching the DNA to germline supplied the J gene, which TCRdb does not give. The sample consisted of gamma-delta T cells from blood. The sequence derives from a pool of human donors (malaria-infected and uninfected, not separated). Here the CDR3 reads CACDTLYTGGSYFGKLIF. CDR3 nucleotides: TGTGCCTGTGACACCCTATACACTGGGGGATCTTACTTCGGTAAACTCATCTTT.